This entry features one T cell receptor beta chain sequence. Sequencing was performed with immunoSEQ multiplex PCR; in TCRdb, only in-frame clones are kept and a portion is missing. The sample has about 140,000 clones, less than 90% seen once. The data belong to a study of blood T cell repertoires in COVID-19. The germline V gene has CDR1 LNHDA and CDR2 SQIVND (reference sequence). This CDR3 comprises 13 residues. V lost 5 bases to trimming and J lost 4 bases, with 11 bases between them. The TCR sequence derives from a human donor with COVID-19, enrolled during active disease. The donor label of this sample is uncertain. The rearrangement uses TRBV19 and TRBJ1-2; D is ambiguous. Sequenced material: peripheral blood. The chain's CDR3 is CASSPPGSYGYTF. CDR3 bases: TGTGCCAGTAGTCCCCCGGGTTCCTATGGCTACACCTTC.